This TCR beta chain is drawn from a study of T cell changes during pregnancy in multiple sclerosis. Sequenced by immunoSEQ multiplex PCR; TCRdb stores in-frame clones only, minus some. The repertoire includes about 87,000 clones, approximately 92% of them detected once, and 1.3% to 1.5% sits in the top ten. The CDR3 extends over 12 amino acids. Germline V lookup: CDR1 SGHDT, CDR2 YYEEEE. The ends lost 0 bases at V and 9 bases at J; junction bases unmatched: 1. The table lists this clone with a count of one. Source: peripheral blood, taken in the third trimester of pregnancy. The gene calls are TRBV5-6 and TRBJ2-5; the match to TRBD2 covers 8 bases. The clonotype comes from a female donor in good health, enrolled as a control in a pregnancy study. CDR3 loop: CASSLGGGPQYF. CDR3 DNA: TGTGCCAGCAGCTTGGGCGGGGGGCCCCAGTACTTC.